This TCR beta chain stems from a study of cytomegalovirus exposure and HLA in healthy donors. It was with 60 Vbeta and 13 Jbeta primers that the PCR ran. Produced via immunoSEQ multiplex PCR; TCRdb's table is partial and in-frame only. The table has about 200,000 clones, 86% seen once. Despite likely unrecorded immune exposures, the donors were nominally healthy at the time of sampling. The sequencing sample was made of PBMCs. The sequence derives from a woman in her 30s in good health and CMV-seronegative.

The CDR3 loop is CASSPGGTGGNEQFF. CDR3 in DNA: TGTGCCAGCAGCCCAGGGGGGACAGGAGGAAATGAGCAGTTCTTC. This chain uses TRBV11-3 with TRBJ2-1, with TRBD1 matching over 8 bases. J lost 7 bases, V lost 5 bases, and 10 bases had no gene match. This CDR3 contains 15 residues. Germline V gene lookup returns CDR1 SGHNT and CDR2 YENEEA. The full variable domain, rest sourced from reference TRBV11-3 and TRBJ2-1, is EAGVVQSPRYKIIEKKQPVAFWCNPISGHNTLYWYLQNLGQGPELLIRYENEEAVDDSQLPKDRFSAERLKGVDSTLKIQPAELGDSAVYLCASSPGGTGGNEQFFGPGTRLTVL.